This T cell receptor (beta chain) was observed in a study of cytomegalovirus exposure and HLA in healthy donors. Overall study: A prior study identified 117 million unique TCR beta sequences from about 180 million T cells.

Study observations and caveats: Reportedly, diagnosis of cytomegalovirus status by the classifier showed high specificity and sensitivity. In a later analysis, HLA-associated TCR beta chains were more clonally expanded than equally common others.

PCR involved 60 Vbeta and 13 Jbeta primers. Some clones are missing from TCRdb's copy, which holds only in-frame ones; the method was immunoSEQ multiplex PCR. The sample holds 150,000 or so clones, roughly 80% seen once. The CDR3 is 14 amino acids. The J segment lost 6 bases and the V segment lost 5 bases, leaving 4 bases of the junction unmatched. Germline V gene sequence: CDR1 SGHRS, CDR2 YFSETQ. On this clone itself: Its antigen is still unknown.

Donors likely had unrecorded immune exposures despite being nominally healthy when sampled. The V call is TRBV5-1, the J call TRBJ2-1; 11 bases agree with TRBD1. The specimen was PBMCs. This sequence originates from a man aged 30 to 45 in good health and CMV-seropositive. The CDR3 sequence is CASRRDRGGNEQFF. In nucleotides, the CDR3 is TGCGCCAGCAGACGGGACAGGGGGGGCAATGAGCAGTTCTTC.